The 27 T cell receptor beta chains below all came from one sample that was sequenced in a study of T cells expressing NK-cell markers. Following a re-call of the 5' RACE reads, TCRdb has one entry per CDR3 protein and lacks DNA. The listing contains approximately 460,000 distinct CDR3 sequences. The sequenced material came from blood T cells: a sorted CD56 or NKG2C T cell subset, CD4+ or CD8+ T cells, or bulk PBMC T cells (not recorded which). The receptors come from a woman aged 18-70 years in good health.

The CDR3 is CATSSPGSTGELFF. The chain carries TRBV24-1 and TRBJ2-2; TCRdb names TRBD1, which stays unverified in the absence of DNA. Germline V lookup: CDR1 KGHDR, CDR2 SFDVKD. The CDR3 extends over 14 amino acids.

The rearrangement uses TRBV12-3 or TRBV12-4 and TRBJ2-7. The CDR3 extends over 15 amino acids. CDR3 residues: CASSFRGGGAYEQYF.

This chain uses TRBV20-1 with TRBJ2-1; there is no DNA to check the TCRdb D call of TRBD2. The CDR3 spans 15 residues. Germline lookup yields CDR1 DFQATT and CDR2 SNEGSKA (reference sequence). The chain's CDR3 is CSAIDPGLPRNEQFF.

V gene TRBV7-6 combines with J gene TRBJ2-1. The CDR3 totals 15 residues. The germline V gene encodes CDR1 SGHVS and CDR2 FNYEAQ. The CDR3 sequence: CASSLEVGLYNEQFF.

This sequence joins TRBV30 and TRBJ1-1. Germline V CDR1 and CDR2: GTSNPN, SVGIG (reference sequence). The CDR3 spans 11 residues. CDR3 amino acids: CAWSVSTQAFF.

The genes are TRBV24-1 and TRBJ2-5. This CDR3 comprises 11 residues. Per the germline V gene, CDR1 is KGHDR and CDR2 is SFDVKD. CDR3 sequence reads: CATSDLGTQYF.

The rearrangement joins TRBV20-1 to TRBJ2-1; the D call from TCRdb, TRBD2, cannot be confirmed without DNA. The V gene's germline CDR1 is DFQATT and CDR2 SNEGSKA (reference sequence). The CDR3 extends over 16 amino acids. The chain's CDR3 is CSARSSSGPLTNEQFF.

The chain uses TRBV9 and TRBJ2-1; TCRdb proposes TRBD1, but this gene call is untestable without DNA. The CDR3 totals 15 residues. CDR1 and CDR2 (germline): SGDLS, YYNGEE. The CDR3 here is CASRARDRGTDEQFF.

The CDR3 protein is CSAKIINYGYTF. This sequence joins TRBV29-1 and TRBJ1-2. Germline V lookup: CDR1 SQVTM, CDR2 ANQGSEA. The CDR3 runs to 12 residues.

The rearrangement uses TRBV20-1 and TRBJ1-6; TCRdb proposes TRBD1, but this gene call is untestable without DNA. Germline CDR1 is DFQATT and CDR2 is SNEGSKA (reference sequence). The CDR3 has 18 residues. The CDR3 here is CSAVEGQGFLYRGSPLHF.

The chain links TRBV20-1 to TRBJ1-6. Germline V lookup: CDR1 DFQATT, CDR2 SNEGSKA (reference sequence). The CDR3 totals 13 residues. The CDR3 sequence is CSATGDYNSPLHF.

The chain has TRBV24-1 and TRBJ2-1; checking the TCRdb D call of TRBD1 is not possible without DNA. The CDR3 is 16 residues long. Germline lookup yields CDR1 KGHDR and CDR2 SFDVKD. CDR3 sequence: CATSDSTGYSYNEQFF.

This chain joins TRBV28 and TRBJ2-7. The CDR3 has 12 residues. Germline V gives CDR1 MDHEN, CDR2 SYDVKM. CDR3 sequence: CASRTTPYEQYF.

This chain links TRBV5-1 with TRBJ2-2. Germline-derived CDR1 and CDR2 are SGHRS and YFSETQ. The CDR3 covers 15 residues. This CDR3 is CASSLDPANTGELFF.

V and J are TRBV28 and TRBJ1-5. CDR1 and CDR2 (germline): MDHEN, SYDVKM. This CDR3 is 13 amino acids long. CDR3 in amino acids: CASSLAQNQPQHF.

The rearrangement links TRBV25-1 to TRBJ2-3; TCRdb's D call of TRBD1 is untestable without DNA. The V gene's germline CDR1 is MGHDK and CDR2 SYGVNS. This CDR3 is 15 amino acids long. The CDR3 reads CASSAVGPRTDTQYF.

This chain uses TRBV5-1 with TRBJ1-1. The CDR3 is made up of 15 amino acids. Germline CDR1 reads SGHRS; CDR2 reads YFSETQ. The CDR3 spells CASSLARESATEAFF.

The J gene is TRBJ1-4, the V gene TRBV10-3; the TCRdb D gene call, TRBD1, has no DNA to confirm it. The CDR3 has 15 residues. Germline CDR1 reads ENHRY; CDR2 reads SYGVKD. This CDR3 reads CAISAEQGRSEKLFF.

The chain employs TRBV7-2 and TRBJ2-2; TCRdb designates TRBD2, a call that cannot be tested without DNA. This CDR3 is 15 amino acids long. Germline CDR1 is SGHTA and CDR2 is FQGNSA. The CDR3 spells CASSFLAGVTGELFF.

This rearrangement joins TRBV18 to TRBJ2-5; the TCRdb call, TRBD2, lacks DNA for checking. This CDR3 has 15 amino acids. Germline V gene sequence: CDR1 KGHSH, CDR2 LQKENI. The CDR3 is CASSPQGLAEETQYF.

The rearrangement uses TRBV29-1 and TRBJ2-2; the D call from TCRdb, TRBD2, cannot be confirmed without DNA. Per the germline V gene, CDR1 is SQVTM and CDR2 is ANQGSEA. CDR3 length: 15 amino acids. CDR3: CSAPAAGANTGELFF.

V usage is TRBV5-5 and J usage is TRBJ2-7; TCRdb names TRBD1, which stays unverified in the absence of DNA. The CDR3 has 13 residues. The germline V gene has CDR1 SGHKS and CDR2 YYEKEE (reference sequence). The CDR3 spells CASYRGSSYEQYF.

V is TRBV5-1 and J is TRBJ1-4. Germline V gives CDR1 SGHRS, CDR2 YFSETQ. CDR3 length: 13 amino acids. The CDR3 loop reads CASSSYGNEKLFF.

The chain employs TRBV6-1 and TRBJ2-4; TCRdb lists TRBD1, though no DNA is available to test this call. Germline loops: CDR1 MNHNS, CDR2 SASEGT. This CDR3 has 13 residues. The CDR3 loop is CASSVQGTNIQYF.

This chain connects TRBV19 to TRBJ1-1. The CDR3 is 14 residues long. Germline values: CDR1 LNHDA, CDR2 SQIVND (reference sequence). CDR3: CASSISGVNTEAFF.

The chain is built from TRBV11-1 and TRBJ2-1; no DNA is available, so the TRBD2 call from TCRdb remains unchecked. Germline V lookup: CDR1 SGHAT, CDR2 FQDESV (reference sequence). The CDR3 loop spans 14 amino acids. The CDR3 here is CASSFRSGSDEQFF.

The gene calls are TRBV12-3 or TRBV12-4 and TRBJ2-1; TCRdb returns TRBD2, unconfirmable since there is no DNA. The CDR3 has 15 amino acids. This CDR3 is CASGNRGAPYNEQFF.